This is a list of T cell receptor beta chains from one sample in a study of blood T cell repertoires in COVID-19. This table comes from immunoSEQ multiplex PCR, and its TCRdb copy is limited to in-frame clones, with some not included. In the table there are about 97,000 clones, about 83% of which are singletons. Sample: peripheral blood. Receptors originate from a human donor in a cohort sampled during active COVID-19. Each CDR3 is given with its conserved first and last residue. The D gene is left open where the match is weak. Expanded clones get a size class; other rows say once, few or many, or leave the size out.

length	D	size	V	J	CDR3	DNA
16	TRBD1	-	TRBV7-2	TRBJ2-2	CASSVAGTANTGELFF	TGTGCCAGCAGCGTAGCCGGGACAGCGAACACCGGGGAGCTGTTTTTT
17	TRBD1	-	TRBV6-1	TRBJ2-7	CASSDFTGGASFHEQYF	TGTGCCAGCAGTGACTTTACAGGGGGCGCGTCATTCCACGAGCAGTACTTC
15	-	-	TRBV7-3	TRBJ2-5	CASSLSLGGRETQYF	TGTGCCAGCAGCTTAAGCCTAGGTGGTCGGGAGACCCAGTACTTC
15	-	once	TRBV5-4	TRBJ2-7	CASSSKQGQGYEQYF	TGTGCCAGCAGCTCAAAACAGGGTCAGGGATACGAGCAGTACTTC
20	TRBD2	-	TRBV4-1	TRBJ2-3	CASSQVAIPGRAGEKDTQYF	TGCGCCAGCAGCCAAGTTGCGATCCCGGGGCGCGCGGGGGAAAAAGATACGCAGTATTTT
13	TRBD1	-	TRBV19	TRBJ1-1	CASSLDRGGEAFF	TGTGCCAGTAGTCTTGACAGGGGGGGTGAAGCTTTCTTT
13	-	-	TRBV11-1	TRBJ1-1	CASSLGSPTEAFF	TGTGCCAGCAGCTTGGGCAGTCCAACTGAAGCTTTCTTT
14	TRBD1	-	TRBV5-6	TRBJ2-7	CASSTPGQGYEQYF	TGTGCCAGCAGCACACCGGGACAGGGATACGAGCAGTACTTC
15	TRBD1	-	TRBV7-2	TRBJ2-3	CASSFRTGSTDTQYF	TGTGCCAGCAGCTTTAGGACAGGGAGCACAGATACGCAGTATTTT
12	-	once	TRBV10-2	TRBJ1-1	CASSGAGTEAFF	TGCGCCAGCAGTGGGGCAGGCACTGAAGCTTTCTTT
14	TRBD1	-	TRBV18	TRBJ1-2	CASSPGTVNYGYTF	TGTGCCAGCTCACCGGGGACAGTCAACTATGGCTACACCTTC
13	-	-	TRBV7-8	TRBJ2-1	CASSPEAYNEQFF	TGTGCCAGCAGCCCAGAGGCGTACAATGAGCAGTTCTTC
19	TRBD2	once	TRBV7-7	TRBJ2-2	CASSFSPGTSGTNTGELFF	TGTGCTAGCAGCTTTTCTCCCGGGACTAGCGGGACGAACACCGGGGAGCTGTTTTTT
11	-	-	TRBV20-1	TRBJ1-1	CSAASGHEAFF	TGCAGTGCTGCCTCCGGACACGAAGCTTTCTTT
16	-	-	TRBV5-4	TRBJ1-3	CASSSGSVNSGNTIYF	TGTGCCAGCAGCTCGGGTTCGGTCAACTCTGGAAACACCATATATTTT
13	-	-	TRBV3-1/TRBV3-2	TRBJ1-4	CASSPVSNEKLFF	TGTGCCAGCAGTCCCGTTTCTAATGAAAAACTGTTTTTT
11	-	-	TRBV3-1/TRBV3-2	TRBJ1-2	CASTGSSGYTF	TGTGCCAGCACAGGGTCGTCCGGCTACACCTTC
14	-	-	TRBV5-1	TRBJ2-7	CASSRSGSTYEQYF	TGCGCCAGCAGCCGATCGGGGTCTACCTACGAGCAGTACTTC
17	TRBD2	-	TRBV7-2	TRBJ2-5	CASSLASTSGGQETQYF	TGTGCCAGCAGCTTAGCTTCGACTAGCGGGGGCCAAGAGACCCAGTACTTC
17	-	once	TRBV9	TRBJ1-3	CASSATGGARGGNTIYF	TGTGCCAGCAGCGCCACGGGCGGGGCGCGTGGGGGAAACACCATATATTTT
13	-	-	TRBV11-2	TRBJ2-5	CASSRGFGETQYF	TGTGCCAGCAGCCGAGGTTTCGGCGAGACCCAGTACTTC
14	TRBD1	once	TRBV6-2/TRBV6-3	TRBJ1-2	CASSGQGKYYGYTF	TGTGCCAGCAGTGGACAGGGCAAATACTATGGCTACACCTTC
15	-	once	TRBV6-6	TRBJ1-5	CASSRTAYSNQPQHF	TGTGCCAGCAGCAGGACAGCATATAGCAATCAGCCCCAGCATTTT
15	-	-	TRBV11-2	TRBJ2-1	CASSLVRGSGNEQFF	TGTGCCAGCAGCCTAGTCAGGGGTAGTGGCAATGAGCAGTTCTTC
19	TRBD1	-	TRBV6-2/TRBV6-3	TRBJ1-5	CASSYWGTGGFGGNQPQHF	TGTGCCAGCAGTTACTGGGGGACAGGGGGATTTGGGGGCAATCAGCCCCAGCATTTT
15	-	-	TRBV5-1	TRBJ1-6	CASSLGQPQGSPLHF	TGCGCCAGCAGCCTCGGACAGCCGCAAGGTTCACCCCTCCACTTT
17	-	-	TRBV12-5	TRBJ2-3	CASGLVVGRVFTDTQYF	TGTGCTAGTGGTTTGGTAGTTGGCAGGGTATTCACAGATACGCAGTATTTT
14	TRBD1	-	TRBV2	TRBJ1-2	CATQSGTGMDGYTF	TGTGCCACGCAAAGTGGGACAGGGATGGATGGCTACACCTTC
15	TRBD1	-	TRBV28	TRBJ1-3	CASSFVGGPGNTIYF	TGTGCCAGCAGTTTTGTAGGGGGCCCAGGAAACACCATATATTTT
16	TRBD2	-	TRBV7-3	TRBJ2-2	CASSLTRGLTTGELFF	TGTGCCAGCAGCTTAACTAGGGGACTAACCACCGGGGAGCTGTTTTTT
16	-	-	TRBV19	TRBJ1-1	CASSPGHAPMNTEAFF	TGTGCCAGTAGTCCGGGTCATGCCCCGATGAACACTGAAGCTTTCTTT
15	TRBD1	-	TRBV7-9	TRBJ1-2	CASSLGGQGNYGYTF	TGTGCCAGCAGCTTAGGAGGACAGGGAAACTATGGCTACACCTTC
15	-	-	TRBV12-1	TRBJ2-1	CASSFDTSTSNEQFF	TGTGCCAGCAGCTTCGACACGTCGACAAGCAATGAGCAGTTCTTC
14	TRBD1	-	TRBV11-2	TRBJ1-2	CASSPQGASYGYTF	TGTGCCAGCAGCCCGCAGGGGGCGTCCTATGGCTACACCTTC
16	TRBD2	-	TRBV5-8	TRBJ2-3	CASSWNSGGNTLTQYF	TGTGCCAGCAGCTGGAATAGCGGGGGAAACACCCTCACGCAGTATTTT
14	-	-	TRBV25-1	TRBJ2-1	CASSSRDSYNEQFF	TGTGCCAGCAGTTCCCGGGACTCCTACAATGAGCAGTTCTTC
16	TRBD2	-	TRBV7-3	TRBJ2-1	CASSPRPGLALNEQFF	TGTGCCAGCAGCCCGAGGCCGGGACTAGCCCTCAATGAGCAGTTCTTC
16	TRBD1	-	TRBV5-1	TRBJ1-2	CASSLASGTGSYGYTF	TGCGCCAGCAGCTTGGCCTCCGGGACAGGGTCCTATGGCTACACCTTC
14	-	-	TRBV9	TRBJ2-3	CASSPLSNTDTQYF	TGTGCCAGCAGCCCCCTATCGAACACAGATACGCAGTATTTT
15	TRBD1	once	TRBV5-1	TRBJ1-4	CASSQGDSTNEKLFF	TGCGCCAGCAGCCAGGGGGATTCAACTAATGAAAAACTGTTTTTT
16	-	-	TRBV3-1/TRBV3-2	TRBJ2-3	CASSQASEITTDTQYF	TGTGCCAGCAGCCAAGCGAGCGAGATTACCACAGATACGCAGTATTTT
15	-	-	TRBV7-3	TRBJ1-1	CASSLTGGSNTEAFF	TGTGCCAGCAGCTTAACGGGAGGATCGAACACTGAAGCTTTCTTT
16	-	-	TRBV6-6	TRBJ1-2	CASSYFAGGNNYGYTF	TGTGCCAGCAGTTATTTCGCAGGTGGCAATAACTATGGCTACACCTTC
14	-	-	TRBV7-9	TRBJ1-4	CASSSGATNEKLFF	TGTGCCAGCAGCTCAGGGGCAACTAATGAAAAACTGTTTTTT
14	TRBD1	-	TRBV6-5	TRBJ1-1	CASREGALNTEAFF	TGTGCCAGCAGAGAGGGGGCACTGAACACTGAAGCTTTCTTT
13	-	-	TRBV6-5	TRBJ2-7	CASSRGKVYEQYF	TGTGCCAGCTCTCGGGGGAAGGTCTACGAGCAGTACTTC
16	-	-	TRBV7-6	TRBJ2-5	CASSYSPRGVQETQYF	TGTGCCAGCAGCTACTCCCCCAGGGGGGTCCAAGAGACCCAGTACTTC
13	TRBD1	few	TRBV5-1	TRBJ2-7	CASSGGQAYEQYF	TGCGCCAGCAGCGGCGGACAGGCTTACGAGCAGTACTTC